Listed below are T cell receptor beta chains from one sample, sequenced in a study of PD-1 blockade in classical Hodgkin lymphoma. Generated by immunoSEQ multiplex PCR, the TCRdb table keeps only in-frame clones and is missing some. The repertoire consists of more than 140,000 clones, with about 81% occurring once and the leading ten covering 9.2%. The input for sequencing was peripheral blood mononuclear cells (PBMCs), taken before the second cycle of nivolumab. Every receptor here comes from a human donor with classical Hodgkin lymphoma. Both conserved end residues are part of each CDR3. The D gene is left open where the match is weak. Clone size is not always given. Where it is, it says once, few, many or a class for expanded clones.

NA | TRBJ2-5 | 15 | TRBV7-2 | TRBD2 | CASSLTSGVQETQYF | TGTGCCAGCAGCTTGACTAGCGGGGTTCAAGAGACCCAGTACTTC
NA | TRBJ2-5 | 14 | TRBV12-5 | TRBD1 | CASGSGTGKETQYF | TGTGCTAGTGGCAGCGGGACAGGGAAGGAGACCCAGTACTTC
once | TRBJ2-7 | 14 | TRBV6-5 | TRBD1 | CASSGNRGLYEQYF | TGTGCCAGCAGCGGGAACAGGGGGCTATACGAGCAGTACTTC
NA | TRBJ2-1 | 14 | TRBV7-9 | NA | CASSLAEGSNEQFF | TGTGCCAGCAGCTTAGCGGAGGGATCCAATGAGCAGTTCTTC
NA | TRBJ1-6 | 13 | TRBV6-6 | NA | CASSYRAQSPLHF | TGTGCCAGCAGTTACAGGGCCCAGTCACCCCTCCACTTT
NA | TRBJ2-1 | 15 | TRBV11-3 | TRBD2 | CASSLGLAVYNEQFF | TGTGCCAGCAGCCTCGGACTAGCGGTTTACAATGAGCAGTTCTTC
NA | TRBJ1-1 | 18 | TRBV5-6 | TRBD1 | CASSLQGQGARRGTEAFF | TGTGCCAGCAGCTTGCAGGGACAGGGGGCAAGGAGGGGCACTGAAGCTTTCTTT
NA | TRBJ2-3 | 14 | TRBV11-3 | NA | CASSFSTGTDTQYF | TGTGCCAGCAGCTTCTCTACGGGAACAGATACGCAGTATTTT
NA | TRBJ2-1 | 15 | TRBV2 | NA | CASNSRWSSYNEQFF | TGTGCCAGCAACTCAAGATGGAGCTCCTACAATGAGCAGTTCTTC
NA | TRBJ2-1 | 15 | TRBV9 | TRBD2 | CASSVGSGGRNEQFF | TGTGCCAGCAGCGTAGGTAGCGGGGGGAGGAATGAGCAGTTCTTC
NA | TRBJ2-7 | 16 | TRBV27 | TRBD2 | CASSPRLAGVDYEQYF | TGTGCCAGCAGCCCAAGACTAGCGGGAGTCGACTACGAGCAGTACTTC
NA | TRBJ1-4 | 15 | TRBV5-4 | TRBD1 | CASSTQTGGHEKLFF | TGTGCCAGCAGCACCCAGACAGGGGGCCATGAAAAACTGTTTTTT
NA | TRBJ2-7 | 16 | TRBV5-5 | TRBD1 | CASSLALGQGADEQYF | TGTGCCAGCAGCTTGGCTTTGGGACAGGGGGCTGACGAGCAGTACTTC
NA | TRBJ2-3 | 14 | TRBV7-9 | NA | CASSLVISTDTQYF | TGTGCCAGCAGCTTAGTTATCAGCACAGATACGCAGTATTTT
NA | TRBJ2-7 | 15 | TRBV28 | TRBD2 | CASSPSLRLASEQYF | TGTGCCAGCAGTCCATCCCTCCGACTAGCCTCCGAGCAGTACTTC
NA | TRBJ1-1 | 14 | TRBV10-3 | TRBD1 | CAISPGTANTEAFF | TGTGCCATCAGTCCCGGGACAGCGAACACTGAAGCTTTCTTT
NA | TRBJ1-2 | 15 | TRBV6-5 | NA | CASRTTGREGFGYTF | TGTGCCAGCAGGACAACAGGTCGGGAAGGGTTTGGCTACACCTTC
once | TRBJ2-7 | 15 | TRBV27 | TRBD2 | CASSSRGYENYEQYF | TGTGCCAGCAGCTCGCGGGGGTATGAAAACTACGAGCAGTACTTC
NA | TRBJ2-7 | 15 | TRBV27 | TRBD1 | CASRTWGQGAYEQYF | TGTGCCAGCAGAACCTGGGGGCAGGGGGCCTACGAGCAGTACTTC
NA | TRBJ2-7 | 13 | TRBV27 | NA | CASSLKGPGEQYF | TGTGCCAGCAGTTTAAAGGGCCCTGGGGAGCAGTACTTC
NA | TRBJ2-7 | 14 | TRBV6-5 | TRBD2 | CASSRLAGGYEQYF | TGTGCCAGCAGCCGACTAGCGGGGGGTTACGAGCAGTACTTC
NA | TRBJ1-5 | 13 | TRBV4-3 | NA | CASSQDFNQPQHF | TGCGCCAGCAGCCAAGATTTCAATCAGCCCCAGCATTTT
NA | TRBJ1-1 | 14 | TRBV5-1 | NA | CASSSIQEGTEAFF | TGCGCCAGCAGCTCCATTCAGGAGGGTACTGAAGCTTTCTTT
NA | TRBJ1-2 | 11 | TRBV28 | NA | CASSFDSGYTF | TGTGCCAGCAGTTTTGACAGTGGCTACACCTTC
NA | TRBJ2-7 | 13 | TRBV10-3 | NA | CAISVTSFDEQYF | TGTGCCATCAGTGTAACTAGCTTTGACGAGCAGTACTTC
few | TRBJ2-7 | 16 | TRBV7-2 | NA | CASSFVRSWALYEQYF | TGTGCCAGCAGCTTCGTCAGGTCTTGGGCCCTCTACGAGCAGTACTTC
NA | TRBJ1-1 | 15 | TRBV25-1 | NA | CASSESTGSETEAFF | TGTGCCAGCAGTGAATCTACAGGAAGTGAGACTGAAGCTTTCTTT
NA | TRBJ2-3 | 15 | TRBV4-1 | TRBD1 | CASSRLGQGLDTQYF | TGCGCCAGCAGTCGCCTCGGACAGGGGTTAGATACGCAGTATTTT
NA | TRBJ2-5 | 14 | TRBV7-3 | NA | CASSSRHSQETQYF | TGTGCCAGCAGCTCCCGACATAGCCAAGAGACCCAGTACTTC
NA | TRBJ2-1 | 15 | TRBV5-4 | NA | CASSRDWSSYNEQFF | TGTGCCAGCAGCCGGGACTGGAGCTCCTACAATGAGCAGTTCTTC
NA | TRBJ2-1 | 15 | TRBV7-8 | NA | CASSPRLVSENEQFF | TGTGCCAGCAGCCCCCGACTAGTTAGTGAAAATGAGCAGTTCTTC
once | TRBJ1-2 | 15 | TRBV7-7 | NA | CASSLPSGGQRGYTF | TGTGCTAGCAGCTTACCCTCGGGAGGGCAACGTGGCTACACCTTC
NA | TRBJ1-1 | 14 | TRBV9 | NA | CASSEPSTGYVAFF | TGTGCCAGCAGCGAGCCCTCAACAGGGTATGTAGCTTTCTTT
NA | TRBJ1-4 | 14 | TRBV7-7 | NA | CASSRNSDSRKLFF | TGTGCTAGCAGCCGAAACAGTGACTCGAGAAAACTGTTTTTT
NA | TRBJ1-1 | 13 | TRBV10-3 | NA | CAISDHSHQKPFF | TGTGCCATCAGTGACCATTCACACCAGAAACCTTTCTTT
once | TRBJ2-1 | 13 | TRBV14 | NA | CASSQDPRGAQFF | TGTGCCAGCAGCCAAGATCCGAGGGGGGCGCAGTTCTTC
NA | TRBJ2-3 | 16 | TRBV27 | TRBD2 | CASSLRGLAVTDTQYF | TGTGCCAGCAGTTTAAGGGGACTAGCGGTAACAGATACGCAGTATTTT
NA | TRBJ2-3 | 15 | TRBV28 | NA | CASSLAAGAVDTQYF | TGTGCCAGCAGTTTGGCGGCAGGGGCTGTAGATACGCAGTATTTT
NA | TRBJ1-2 | 16 | TRBV5-1 | TRBD1 | CASSLNLGQENYGYTF | TGCGCCAGCAGCTTAAACTTGGGACAGGAGAACTATGGCTACACCTTC
NA | TRBJ2-7 | 14 | TRBV13 | NA | CASTLGRGFYEQYF | TGTGCCAGCACCCTGGGGCGTGGCTTTTACGAGCAGTACTTC
NA | TRBJ1-6 | 13 | TRBV25-1 | NA | CASSRAPNSPLHF | TGTGCCAGCAGTAGGGCCCCCAATTCACCCCTCCACTTT
NA | TRBJ2-1 | 15 | TRBV18 | TRBD2 | CASSPSGRAYNEQFF | TGTGCCAGCTCTCCTAGCGGGAGGGCTTACAATGAGCAGTTCTTC
NA | TRBJ2-5 | 14 | TRBV6-1 | NA | CASSEARHQETQYF | TGTGCCAGCAGTGAAGCAAGACACCAAGAGACCCAGTACTTC
NA | TRBJ2-1 | 17 | TRBV11-3 | TRBD2 | CASSSGTSGGAFNEQFF | TGTGCCAGCAGCTCCGGGACTAGCGGGGGGGCGTTCAATGAGCAGTTCTTC
NA | TRBJ1-1 | 16 | TRBV19 | TRBD1 | CASSLRQGLLNTEAFF | TGTGCCAGTAGTCTGCGACAGGGCCTTTTGAACACTGAAGCTTTCTTT
once | TRBJ1-4 | 14 | TRBV28 | NA | CASGQATTNEKLFF | TGTGCCAGCGGCCAGGCCACAACTAATGAAAAACTGTTTTTT